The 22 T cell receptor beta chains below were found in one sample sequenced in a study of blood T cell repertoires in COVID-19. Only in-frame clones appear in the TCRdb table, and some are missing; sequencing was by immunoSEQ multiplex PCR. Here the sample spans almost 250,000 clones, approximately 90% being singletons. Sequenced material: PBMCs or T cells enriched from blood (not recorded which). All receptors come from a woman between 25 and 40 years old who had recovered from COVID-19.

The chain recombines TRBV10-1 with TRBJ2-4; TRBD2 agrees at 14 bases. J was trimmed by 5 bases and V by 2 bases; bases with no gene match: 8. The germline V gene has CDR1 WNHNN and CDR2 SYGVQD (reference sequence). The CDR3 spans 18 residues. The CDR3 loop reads CASSEPPGLAGAENIQYF. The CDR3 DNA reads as TGCGCCAGCAGTGAGCCTCCGGGACTAGCGGGAGCGGAAAACATTCAGTACTTC.

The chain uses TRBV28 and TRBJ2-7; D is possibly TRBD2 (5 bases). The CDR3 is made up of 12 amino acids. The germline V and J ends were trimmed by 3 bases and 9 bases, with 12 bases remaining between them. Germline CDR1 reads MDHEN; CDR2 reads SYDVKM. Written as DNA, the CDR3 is TGTGCCAGCAGTTTGGCTCGGGGTGGGCAGTACTTC. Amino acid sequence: CASSLARGGQYF. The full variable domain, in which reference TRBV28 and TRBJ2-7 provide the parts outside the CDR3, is DVKVTQSSRYLVKRTGEKVFLECVQDMDHENMFWYRQDPGLGLRLIYFSYDVKMKEKGDIPEGYSVSREKKERFSLILESASTNQTSMYLCASSLARGGQYFGPGTRLTVT.

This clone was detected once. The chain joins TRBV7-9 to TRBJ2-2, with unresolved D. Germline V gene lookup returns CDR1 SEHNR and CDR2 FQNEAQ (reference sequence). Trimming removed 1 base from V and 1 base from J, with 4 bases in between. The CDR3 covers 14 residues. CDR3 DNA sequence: TGTGCCAGCAGCTTAGGGCAGAACACCGGGGAGCTGTTTTTT. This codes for CASSLGQNTGELFF.

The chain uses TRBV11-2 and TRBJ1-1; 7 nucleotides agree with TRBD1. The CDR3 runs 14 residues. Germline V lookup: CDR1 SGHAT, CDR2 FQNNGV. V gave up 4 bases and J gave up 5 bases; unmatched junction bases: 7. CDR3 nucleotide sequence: TGTGCCAGCAGCTCAAAGACAGGGATAACTGAAGCTTTCTTT. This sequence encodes CASSSKTGITEAFF.

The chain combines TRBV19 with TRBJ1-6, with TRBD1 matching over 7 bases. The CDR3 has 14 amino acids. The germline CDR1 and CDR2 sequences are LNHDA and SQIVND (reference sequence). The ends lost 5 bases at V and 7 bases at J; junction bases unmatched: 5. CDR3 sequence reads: CASSPGQLNSPLHF. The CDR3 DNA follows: TGTGCCAGTAGTCCGGGACAGTTGAATTCACCCCTCCACTTT.

The CDR3 nucleotides read TGTGCCAGCAGCTCGGGAGCCGAGCAGTTCTTC. Amino acid sequence: CASSSGAEQFF. V gene TRBV7-9 combines with J gene TRBJ2-1; D might be TRBD2 (6 bases). This CDR3 is built from 11 residues. The V and J ends lost 4 bases and 10 bases respectively, with 8 bases between them. In germline, CDR1 is SEHNR, CDR2 FQNEAQ (reference sequence).

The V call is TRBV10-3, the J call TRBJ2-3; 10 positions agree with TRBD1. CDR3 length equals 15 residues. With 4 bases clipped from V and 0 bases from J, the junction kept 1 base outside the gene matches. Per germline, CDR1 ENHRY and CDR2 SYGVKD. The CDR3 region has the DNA TGTGCCATCAGTGGGGACAGGGGTAGCACAGATACGCAGTATTTT. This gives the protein CAISGDRGSTDTQYF.

CDR3 coding DNA: TGTGCCAGCTCACCAGATGAGTCAAAACTGTTTTTT. This encodes CASSPDESKLFF. This chain links TRBV18 with TRBJ1-4; no clear D gene. Trimming pared 2 bases from V and 10 bases from J, leaving 8 bases between. The CDR3 sequence is 12 residues long. Germline lookup yields CDR1 KGHSH and CDR2 LQKENI.

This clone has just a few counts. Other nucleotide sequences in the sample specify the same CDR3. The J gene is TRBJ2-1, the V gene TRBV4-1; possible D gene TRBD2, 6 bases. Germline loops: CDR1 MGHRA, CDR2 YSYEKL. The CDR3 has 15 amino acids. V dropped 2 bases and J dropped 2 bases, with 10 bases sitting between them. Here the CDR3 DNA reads TGCGCCAGCAGCCAATCGGGACTGGCCTACAATGAGCAGTTCTTC. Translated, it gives CASSQSGLAYNEQFF.

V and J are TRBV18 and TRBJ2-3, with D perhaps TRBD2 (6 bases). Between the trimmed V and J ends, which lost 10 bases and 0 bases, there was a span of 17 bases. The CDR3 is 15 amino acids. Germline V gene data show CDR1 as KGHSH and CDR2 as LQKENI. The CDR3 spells CATSVSGTSTDTQYF. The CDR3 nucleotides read TGTGCCACCTCTGTATCGGGGACTAGCACAGATACGCAGTATTTT.

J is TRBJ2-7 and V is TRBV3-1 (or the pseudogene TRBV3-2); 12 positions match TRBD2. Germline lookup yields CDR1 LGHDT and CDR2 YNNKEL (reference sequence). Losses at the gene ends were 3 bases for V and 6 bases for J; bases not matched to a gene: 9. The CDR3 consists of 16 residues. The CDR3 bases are TGTGCCAGCAGCCATTACAGACTAGCGGGAGTATCCGAGCAGTACTTC. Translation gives CASSHYRLAGVSEQYF.

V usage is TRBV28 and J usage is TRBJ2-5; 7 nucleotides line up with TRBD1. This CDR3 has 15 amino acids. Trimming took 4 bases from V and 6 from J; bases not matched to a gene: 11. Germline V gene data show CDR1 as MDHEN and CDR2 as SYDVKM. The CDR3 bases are TGTGCCAGCAGTTCCGGGACAGACTTCATGAAGACCCAGTACTTC. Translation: CASSSGTDFMKTQYF.

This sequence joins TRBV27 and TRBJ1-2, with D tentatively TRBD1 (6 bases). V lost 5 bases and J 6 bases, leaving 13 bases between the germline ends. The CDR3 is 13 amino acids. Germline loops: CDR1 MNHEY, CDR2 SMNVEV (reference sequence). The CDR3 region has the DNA TGTGCCAGCAGTCACGCAGGGGTCAATGGCTACACCTTC. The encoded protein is CASSHAGVNGYTF.

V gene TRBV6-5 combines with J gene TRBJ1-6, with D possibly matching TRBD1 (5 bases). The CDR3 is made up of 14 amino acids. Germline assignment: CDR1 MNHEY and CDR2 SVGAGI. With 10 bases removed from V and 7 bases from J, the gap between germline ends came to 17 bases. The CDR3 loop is CATMGTAGNSPLHF. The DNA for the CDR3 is TGTGCCACCATGGGCACAGCAGGGAATTCACCCCTCCACTTT.

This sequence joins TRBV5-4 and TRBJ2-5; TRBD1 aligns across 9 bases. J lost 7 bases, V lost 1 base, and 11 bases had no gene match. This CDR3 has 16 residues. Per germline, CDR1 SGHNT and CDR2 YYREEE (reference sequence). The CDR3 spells CASSLWTGDTPGTQYF. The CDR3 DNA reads TGTGCCAGCAGCTTGTGGACAGGGGATACACCAGGGACCCAGTACTTC.

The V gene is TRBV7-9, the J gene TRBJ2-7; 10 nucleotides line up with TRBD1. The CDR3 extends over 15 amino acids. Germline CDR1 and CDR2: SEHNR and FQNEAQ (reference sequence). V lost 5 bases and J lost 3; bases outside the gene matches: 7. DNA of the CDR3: TGTGCCAGCAGCCCCCCGGGACAGGGGCTCTACGAGCAGTACTTC. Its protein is CASSPPGQGLYEQYF. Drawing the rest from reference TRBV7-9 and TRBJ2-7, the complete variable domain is DTGVSQNPRHKITKRGQNVTFRCDPISEHNRLYWYRQTLGQGPEFLTYFQNEAQLEKSRLLSDRFSAERPKGSFSTLEIQRTEQGDSAMYLCASSPPGQGLYEQYFGPGTRLTVT.

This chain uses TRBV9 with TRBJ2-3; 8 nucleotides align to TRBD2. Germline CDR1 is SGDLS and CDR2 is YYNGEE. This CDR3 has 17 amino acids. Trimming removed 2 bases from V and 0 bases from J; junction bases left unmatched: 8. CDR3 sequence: CASSVGVSGGSTDTQYF. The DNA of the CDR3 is TGTGCCAGCAGCGTCGGGGTCTCGGGGGGGAGCACAGATACGCAGTATTTT.

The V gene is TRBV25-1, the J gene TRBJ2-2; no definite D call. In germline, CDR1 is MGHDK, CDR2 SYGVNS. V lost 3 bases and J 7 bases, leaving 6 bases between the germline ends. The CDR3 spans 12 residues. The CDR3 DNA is TGTGCCAGCAGTGACTATGACGGGGAGCTGTTTTTT. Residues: CASSDYDGELFF. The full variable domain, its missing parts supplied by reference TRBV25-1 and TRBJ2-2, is EADIYQTPRYLVIGTGKKITLECSQTMGHDKMYWYQQDPGMELHLIHYSYGVNSTEKGDLSSESTVSRIRTEHFPLTLESARPSHTSQYLCASSDYDGELFFGEGSRLTVL.

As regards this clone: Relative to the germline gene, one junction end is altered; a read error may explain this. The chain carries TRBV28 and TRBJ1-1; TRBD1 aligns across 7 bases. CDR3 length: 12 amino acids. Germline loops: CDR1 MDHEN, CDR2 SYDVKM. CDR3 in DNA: TGTGCCAGCAGTTTAGCTAGCCTACAGGGGATCTTT. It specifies CASSLASLQGIF.

The CDR3 DNA is TGTGCCAGCAGTGAATCGTATCAGCCCCAGCATTTT. This codes for CASSESYQPQHF. The J gene is TRBJ1-5, the V gene TRBV2; D is unresolved. From germline, CDR1 is SNHLY and CDR2 FYNNEI. The CDR3 loop spans 12 amino acids. V lost 2 bases, J lost 5 bases, and 4 bases lay in between.

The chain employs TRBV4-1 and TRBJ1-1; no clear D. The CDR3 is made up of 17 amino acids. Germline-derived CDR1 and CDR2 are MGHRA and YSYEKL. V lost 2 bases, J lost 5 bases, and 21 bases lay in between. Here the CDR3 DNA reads TGCGCCAGCAGCCAATATCTTGAACTGGGAGGGAGTACTGAAGCTTTCTTT. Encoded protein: CASSQYLELGGSTEAFF.

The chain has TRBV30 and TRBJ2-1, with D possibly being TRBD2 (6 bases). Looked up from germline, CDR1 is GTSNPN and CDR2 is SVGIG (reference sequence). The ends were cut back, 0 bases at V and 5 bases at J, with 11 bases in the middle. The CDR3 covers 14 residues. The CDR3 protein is CAWSVSGLHNEQFF. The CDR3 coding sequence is TGTGCCTGGAGTGTCTCCGGACTACACAATGAGCAGTTCTTC. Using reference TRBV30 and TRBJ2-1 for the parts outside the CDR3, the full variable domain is SQTIHQWPATLVQPVGSPLSLECTVEGTSNPNLYWYRQAAGRGLQLLFYSVGIGQISSEVPQNLSASRPQDRQFILSSKKLLLSDSGFYLCAWSVSGLHNEQFFGPGTRLTVL.